This T cell receptor (beta chain) was sequenced during a study of T cell clonotyping in hematopoietic cell transplantation. This clone came up once. Its antigen is still unknown. Sequencing was performed with immunoSEQ multiplex PCR; in TCRdb, only in-frame clones are kept and a portion is missing. The sample yields 27,000 or so clones, approximately 95% seen once. Study-wide points: Cells were unsorted, so CD4 and CD8 contributions were not separated. Graft donor and pretransplant recipient Inverse Simpson Index values predicted broader posttransplant TCR diversity. Recipient TCR diversity dropped after transplant; expanded clonotypes rose from day 30 to 180.

V shed 6 bases and J 4 bases; nucleotides not matched to a gene: 2. The V gene's germline CDR1 is SNHLY and CDR2 FYNNEI. The CDR3 extends over 13 amino acids. This chain uses TRBV2 with TRBJ1-5; 8 nucleotides line up with TRBD1. The TCR comes from a man aged 45-65 years in good health. Some clones in this sample may be carry-over from other donors' samples. The sequencing sample was made of peripheral blood mononuclear cells. The CDR3 bases are TGTGCCAGCAGGGACAGGGAAAATCAGCCCCAGCATTTT. Translation: CASRDRENQPQHF.